The next 3 T cell receptor beta chains were all read from a single sample in a study of blood T cell repertoires in COVID-19. Generated by immunoSEQ multiplex PCR, the TCRdb table keeps only in-frame clones and is missing some. The repertoire holds a few hundred thousand clones, with about 88% as singletons. The source material was peripheral blood. Source of these receptors: a woman in her sixties with acute or convalescent COVID-19.

This rearrangement joins TRBV3-1 (or the pseudogene TRBV3-2) to TRBJ1-1, with 11 nucleotides matching TRBD1. Germline lookup yields CDR1 LGHDT and CDR2 YNNKEL (reference sequence). The CDR3 is 15 residues long. V lost 0 bases and J lost 6; bases outside the gene matches: 3. The CDR3 DNA reads TGTGCCAGCAGCCAAGATGGACAGGGGGCCGCTGAAGCTTTCTTT. This gives the protein CASSQDGQGAAEAFF.

V is TRBV5-1 and J is TRBJ2-3; TRBD2 agrees at 9 bases. With V trimmed by 4 bases and J by 6 bases, 12 bases remained unmatched. The CDR3 has 16 amino acids. Germline CDR1 is SGHRS and CDR2 is YFSETQ. DNA of the CDR3: TGCGCCAGCAGCCAGAACGGGGCTAGCGGGGTTGATACGCAGTATTTT. Translation gives CASSQNGASGVDTQYF.

V is TRBV4-1 and J is TRBJ2-1; maybe TRBD1 (5 bases). There are 16 residues in the CDR3. Germline CDR1 MGHRA, CDR2 YSYEKL. V gave up 4 bases and J gave up 0 bases, with 13 bases separating them. CDR3 amino acids: CASSPPTVSSYNEQFF. In nucleotides, the CDR3 is TGCGCCAGCAGCCCCCCGACAGTGAGCTCCTACAATGAGCAGTTCTTC.